Shown below are 24 T cell receptor beta chains from a single sample sequenced in a study of T cell repertoires in cytomegalovirus infection (dated by TCRdb to the late 2010s). Sequencing took place on an Illumina HiSeq 1500. TCRdb itself trimmed the public reads at Q25 with fastp, ran MiXCR and retained productive beta chains. All rows with the same CDR3 protein become a single entry with the most common DNA and genes. The sample table lists 450,000 to 650,000 distinct CDR3 sequences, around 40% of them with a count of one. The ten largest account for 48% of the sample. The sample's treatment or condition, from its label and the paper: in vitro stimulation with specific CMV peptide epitopes to enrich CMV-specific T cells. The antigens of these receptors remain unknown. The sample was cultured PBMCs, taken from culture after CMV antigen stimulation. The origin of the receptors is a human donor in good health (CMV status not recorded). Some clones in this sample may be carry-over from other donors' samples.

This clonotype was seen only once. The chain links TRBV4-3 to TRBJ2-7; 13 nucleotides agree with TRBD2. The CDR3 loop spans 17 amino acids. V lost 2 bases, J lost 4 bases, and 8 bases stayed unmatched. Germline CDR1 is LGHNA and CDR2 is YSLEER. CDR3 in DNA: TGCGCCAGCAGCCAAACACTAGCGGGAGGGCCCTGGTACGAGCAGTACTTC. It yields the protein CASSQTLAGGPWYEQYF.

This clonotype came up once. The chain employs TRBV25-1 and TRBJ2-2; possibly TRBD2 for D (6 bases). Germline V gene data show CDR1 as MGHDK and CDR2 as SYGVNS. Trimming removed 1 base from V and 1 base from J, with 19 bases in between. The CDR3 spans 19 residues. CDR3 loop: CASSESIRVGRENTGELFF. In DNA form, the CDR3 reads TGTGCCAGCAGTGAATCTATCCGGGTCGGGCGGGAGAACACCGGGGAGCTGTTTTTT.

The chain carries TRBV2 and TRBJ2-7; D is unclear. The CDR3 runs 11 residues. V gave up 11 bases and J gave up 2 bases, with 10 bases separating them. Per the germline V gene, CDR1 is SNHLY and CDR2 is FYNNEI. This chain's CDR3 is CAGSLTYEQYF. CDR3 coding DNA: TGTGCCGGGTCCCTAACCTACGAGCAGTACTTC.

The chain joins TRBV18 to TRBJ2-1, with 12 bases lining up with TRBD2. Germline V gene lookup returns CDR1 KGHSH and CDR2 LQKENI. V shed 6 bases and J 6 bases; nucleotides not matched to a gene: 6. The CDR3 loop spans 15 amino acids. The CDR3 reads CASSPSGRALNEQFF. Here the CDR3 DNA reads TGTGCCAGCTCTCCTAGCGGGAGGGCCCTCAATGAGCAGTTCTTC.

The rearrangement joins TRBV7-2 to TRBJ2-3; the D gene is possibly TRBD1 (5 bases). The V and J ends lost 1 base and 4 bases respectively, with 9 bases between them. Germline CDR1 SGHTA, CDR2 FQGNSA. This CDR3 spans 14 amino acids. CDR3 loop: CASSLDWGADTQYF. In DNA form, the CDR3 reads TGTGCCAGCAGCTTAGACTGGGGCGCAGATACGCAGTATTTT.

The V and J genes are TRBV20-1 and TRBJ1-2, with 7 bases identical to TRBD1. This CDR3 region has 16 residues. Germline V gene sequence: CDR1 DFQATT, CDR2 SNEGSKA (reference sequence). The V gene end was trimmed by 7 bases and the J gene end by 0 bases; junction bases not matched to a gene: 14. Written as DNA, the CDR3 is TGCAGTGTTTTTCGACAGGGTCGTGTACCTAACTATGGCTACACCTTC. It yields the protein CSVFRQGRVPNYGYTF.

The CDR3 loop is CASSSFSGRSETQYF. The CDR3 nucleotides read TGTGCCAGCAGCTCTTTTAGCGGGAGGTCAGAGACCCAGTACTTC. The chain carries TRBV11-2 and TRBJ2-5; 10 bases are shared with TRBD2. The ends lost 4 bases at V and 4 bases at J; junction bases unmatched: 6. The germline CDR1 and CDR2 sequences are SGHAT and FQNNGV. The CDR3 runs to 15 residues. Variable domain in full (rest from reference TRBV11-2 and TRBJ2-5): EAGVAQSPRYKIIEKRQSVAFWCNPISGHATLYWYQQILGQGPKLLIQFQNNGVVDDSQLPKDRFSAERLKGVDSTLKIQPAKLEDSAVYLCASSSFSGRSETQYFGPGTRLLVL.

V gene TRBV20-1 combines with J gene TRBJ2-3, with no clear D. CDR3 length: 13 residues. Germline loops: CDR1 DFQATT, CDR2 SNEGSKA (reference sequence). V was trimmed by 0 bases and J by 2 bases, leaving 6 bases between them. The chain's CDR3 is CSARDPFTDTQYF. The CDR3 DNA follows: TGCAGTGCTAGAGACCCGTTCACAGATACGCAGTATTTT.

V gene TRBV11-2 combines with J gene TRBJ2-3, with D perhaps assigned TRBD1 or TRBD2 (5 bases each). Trimming took off 5 bases at V and 0 bases at J, with 15 bases between the two ends. The germline V gene encodes CDR1 SGHAT and CDR2 FQNNGV. The CDR3 consists of 16 residues. Here the CDR3 DNA reads TGTGCCAGCAGCCCGGGGCTAGAGGTGAGCACAGATACGCAGTATTTT. This sequence encodes CASSPGLEVSTDTQYF.

V and J are TRBV3-1 and TRBJ2-7; TRBD2 aligns across 8 bases. Germline V gene data show CDR1 as LGHDT and CDR2 as YNNKEL (reference sequence). V lost 7 bases, J lost 6 bases, and 8 bases stayed unmatched. The CDR3 is 13 amino acids. The CDR3 DNA sequence: TGTGCCAGCACGTCCGGGGGGGTAGGCGAGCAGTACTTC. Encoded protein: CASTSGGVGEQYF.

The chain has TRBV6-6 and TRBJ2-6; D possibly corresponds to TRBD1 (5 bases). CDR3 length: 15 residues. CDR1 MNHNY and CDR2 SVGAGI come from the germline V gene (reference sequence). V lost 10 bases and J 8 bases, leaving 21 bases between the germline ends. The CDR3 DNA follows: TGTGCCACCTCCGGCCAGGGAATTATCACCAACGTCCTGACTTTC. Its translation is CATSGQGIITNVLTF.

DNA for the CDR3: TGTGCCAGTAGTATTGTCGGTCAGGGGAACACTGAAGCTTTCTTT. It yields the protein CASSIVGQGNTEAFF. The chain combines TRBV19 with TRBJ1-1, with D maybe TRBD1 (5 bases). This CDR3 region has 15 residues. Germline V gives CDR1 LNHDA, CDR2 SQIVND (reference sequence). V was pared by 3 bases and J by 1 base, with 12 bases between.

This clonotype occurred a few times. The CDR3 DNA is TGCAGTGCCCATTACCAGGGGTCCAATCAGCCCCAGCATTTT. Translation: CSAHYQGSNQPQHF. J is TRBJ1-5 and V is TRBV20-1; weak D call: TRBD1 (6 bases). CDR1 and CDR2 (germline): DFQATT, SNEGSKA (reference sequence). The V end lost 6 bases, the J end lost 3 bases, and 15 bases lay between the germline ends. CDR3 size: 14 residues.

This chain joins TRBV15 and TRBJ2-1; D not resolved. The V end lost 0 bases, the J end lost 5 bases, and 8 bases lay between the germline ends. Looked up from germline, CDR1 is LNHNV and CDR2 is YYDKDF (reference sequence). The CDR3 is 14 residues long. CDR3 nucleotides: TGTGCCACCAGCAGAGATCAAAGGGACAATGAGCAGTTCTTC. Residues: CATSRDQRDNEQFF.

J is TRBJ1-2 and V is TRBV7-2, with D uncertain. Germline V gene sequence: CDR1 SGHTA, CDR2 FQGNSA. Trimming cost V 3 bases and J 8 bases, with 25 bases left between them. The CDR3 runs 17 residues. The DNA for the CDR3 is TGTGCCAGCAGCTTCCCCAGGTCCAGTATTCCACAACTAGGCTACACCTTC. It is translated as CASSFPRSSIPQLGYTF.

This clonotype was detected many times. The J gene is TRBJ1-2, the V gene TRBV7-2; 9 bases line up with TRBD1. Germline CDR1 is SGHTA and CDR2 is FQGNSA. V gave up 5 bases and J gave up 6 bases; unmatched junction bases: 4. This CDR3 region has 13 residues. CDR3 nucleotides: TGTGCCAGCAGCCCGGACAGGGGAGATGGCTACACCTTC. Residues: CASSPDRGDGYTF.

This clonotype was seen only a few times. This chain uses TRBV5-1 with TRBJ1-3; TRBD1 is a possible D gene (5 bases). Per the germline V gene, CDR1 is SGHRS and CDR2 is YFSETQ. The V end lost 4 bases, the J end lost 0 bases, and 14 bases lay between the germline ends. CDR3 size: 16 residues. The CDR3: CASSPVGGISGNTIYF. CDR3 coding DNA: TGCGCCAGCAGCCCCGTGGGGGGGATCTCTGGAAACACCATATATTTT.

The chain couples TRBV19 to TRBJ1-1; a weak D match, TRBD1 (5 bases). CDR3 length: 15 amino acids. V was shortened by 8 bases and J by 0 bases, with 16 bases between the two germline ends. Germline assignment: CDR1 LNHDA and CDR2 SQIVND (reference sequence). CDR3 coding DNA: TGTGCCAGTGGAGAACGGGGCAGGGTGAACACTGAAGCTTTCTTT. Its protein is CASGERGRVNTEAFF.

For the CDR3, the DNA is TGTGCCAGCCTCTCGGGGGTGAACACCGGGGAGCTGTTTTTT. It codes for CASLSGVNTGELFF. The gene calls are TRBV28 and TRBJ2-2; possible D gene TRBD2, 6 bases. CDR3 size: 14 residues. V dropped 8 bases and J dropped 1 base, with 11 bases sitting between them. Germline CDR1 is MDHEN and CDR2 is SYDVKM.

This clonotype was seen a handful of times. The rearrangement joins TRBV14 to TRBJ1-1; 9 bases fit TRBD1. Germline-derived CDR1 and CDR2 are SGHDN and FVKESK. J was trimmed by 5 bases and V by 6 bases; bases with no gene match: 10. The CDR3 is 15 amino acids. The CDR3 region has the DNA TGTGCCAGCAGTTTTTTAGGGACAGGGCCGACTGAAGCTTTCTTT. Protein: CASSFLGTGPTEAFF. Variable domain in full (rest from reference TRBV14 and TRBJ1-1): EAGVTQFPSHSVIEKGQTVTLRCDPISGHDNLYWYRRVMGKEIKFLLHFVKESKQDESGMPNNRFLAERTGGTYSTLKVQPAELEDSGVYFCASSFLGTGPTEAFFGQGTRLTVV.

This clonotype was found a few times. The chain is built from TRBV12-3 or TRBV12-4 and TRBJ1-6; D is perhaps TRBD1 (6 bases). The CDR3 sequence is 16 residues long. V was cut by 5 bases and J by 5 bases, with 16 bases left in between. CDR3 DNA sequence: TGTGCCAGCAGTCCCCGACAGGCGGAGGATAATTCACCCCTCCACTTT. This sequence encodes CASSPRQAEDNSPLHF.

This chain joins TRBV11-2 and TRBJ2-5; D may be TRBD1 (6 bases). V was shortened by 2 bases and J by 1 base, with 8 bases between the two germline ends. Germline CDR1 SGHAT, CDR2 FQNNGV. The CDR3 has 14 residues. The CDR3 reads CASSLQGPQETQYF. The CDR3 region has the DNA TGTGCCAGCAGCTTACAGGGGCCCCAAGAGACCCAGTACTTC.

The CDR3 DNA reads as TGTGCCACCCAAAGTAGCGGGGGCCGGGGAGATACGCAGTATTTT. It translates to CATQSSGGRGDTQYF. J is TRBJ2-3 and V is TRBV24-1; 9 nucleotides align to TRBD2. Looked up from germline, CDR1 is KGHDR and CDR2 is SFDVKD. The CDR3 runs to 15 residues. Losses at the gene ends were 9 bases for V and 5 bases for J; bases not matched to a gene: 11.

The chain joins TRBV28 to TRBJ2-6, with 8 nucleotides matching TRBD2. V was pared by 6 bases and J by 4 bases, with 11 bases of the junction left unmatched. This CDR3 is 17 amino acids long. CDR1 and CDR2 from the germline V gene are MDHEN and SYDVKM. The CDR3 DNA reads as TGTGCCAGCAGAGTCACCGGGGGGGGGAAAGGGGCCAACGTCCTGACTTTC. This gives the protein CASRVTGGGKGANVLTF.